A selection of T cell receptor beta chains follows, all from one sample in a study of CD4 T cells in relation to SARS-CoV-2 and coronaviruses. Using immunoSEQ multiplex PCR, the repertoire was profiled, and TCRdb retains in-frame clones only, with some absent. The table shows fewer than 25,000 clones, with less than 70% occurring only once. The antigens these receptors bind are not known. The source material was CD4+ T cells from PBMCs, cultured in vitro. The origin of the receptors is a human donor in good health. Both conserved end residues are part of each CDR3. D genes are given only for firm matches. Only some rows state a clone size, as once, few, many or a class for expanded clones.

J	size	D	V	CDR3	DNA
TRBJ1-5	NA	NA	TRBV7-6	CASSKTENQPQHF	TGTGCCAGCAGCAAGACCGAGAATCAGCCCCAGCATTTT
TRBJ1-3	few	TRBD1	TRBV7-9	CASRGTGGGNTIYF	TGTGCCAGCAGGGGGACAGGGGGAGGAAACACCATATATTTT
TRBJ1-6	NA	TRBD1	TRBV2	CASRGGDRVWNNSPLHF	TGTGCCAGCAGAGGCGGGGACAGGGTTTGGAATAATTCACCCCTCCACTTT
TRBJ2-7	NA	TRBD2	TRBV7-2	CASSNGLGSTWEQYF	TGTGCCAGCAGCAACGGACTAGGAAGTACGTGGGAGCAGTACTTC
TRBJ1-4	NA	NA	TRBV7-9	CASSLGRGPNEKLFF	TGTGCCAGCAGCTTAGGCAGGGGTCCTAATGAAAAACTGTTTTTT
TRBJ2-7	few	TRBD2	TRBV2	CASTLAGGYEQYF	TGTGCCAGTACCCTAGCGGGAGGTTACGAGCAGTACTTC
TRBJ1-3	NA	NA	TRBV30	CAWSARMGNTIYF	TGTGCCTGGAGTGCCAGGATGGGAAACACCATATATTTT
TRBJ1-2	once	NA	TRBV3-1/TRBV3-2	CASSQDRGAGYTF	TGTGCCAGCAGCCAAGATCGCGGGGCGGGCTACACCTTC
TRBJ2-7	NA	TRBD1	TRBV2	CASRTGVEQYF	TGTGCCAGCAGGACAGGGGTCGAGCAGTACTTC
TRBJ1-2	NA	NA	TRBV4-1	CASSQGTVNYGYTF	TGCGCCAGCAGCCAAGGCACAGTTAACTATGGCTACACCTTC
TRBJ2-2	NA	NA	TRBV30	CAWSPGVTGELFF	TGTGCCTGGAGCCCCGGGGTCACCGGGGAGCTGTTTTTT
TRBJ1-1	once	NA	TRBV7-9	CASSPSPWVNTEAFF	TGTGCCAGCAGCCCCTCCCCTTGGGTGAACACTGAAGCTTTCTTT
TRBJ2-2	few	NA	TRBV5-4	CASSLTGIAGELFF	TGTGCCAGCAGCTTAACAGGGATAGCCGGGGAGCTGTTTTTT
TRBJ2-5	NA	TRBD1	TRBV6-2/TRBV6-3	CASSQGQGMMETQYF	TGTGCCAGCAGCCAAGGACAGGGGATGATGGAGACCCAGTACTTC